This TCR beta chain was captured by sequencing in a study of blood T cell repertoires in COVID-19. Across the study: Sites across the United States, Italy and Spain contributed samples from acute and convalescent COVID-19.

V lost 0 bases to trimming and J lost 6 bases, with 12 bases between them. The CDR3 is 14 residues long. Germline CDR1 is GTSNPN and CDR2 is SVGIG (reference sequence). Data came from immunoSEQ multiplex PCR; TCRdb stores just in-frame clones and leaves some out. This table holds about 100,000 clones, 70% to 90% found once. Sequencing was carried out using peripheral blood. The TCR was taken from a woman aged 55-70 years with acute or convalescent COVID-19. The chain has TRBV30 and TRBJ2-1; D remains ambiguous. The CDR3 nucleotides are TGTGCCTGGAGTGTCCGATGGAGAGGCAATGAGCAGTTCTTC. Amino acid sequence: CAWSVRWRGNEQFF.